A selection of T cell receptor beta chains follows, all from one sample in a study of T cells in narcolepsy. The repertoire was sequenced with immunoSEQ multiplex PCR; TCRdb's copy has only in-frame clones and lacks some. The sample shows about 32,000 clones, 70% to 80% of them seen only once. The sequenced sample consisted of CD45RA- memory CD4+ T cells from PBMCs. The receptor set was obtained from a human donor with narcolepsy. CDR3s include the opening cysteine and the closing phenylalanine or tryptophan. A D gene is named only where the DNA matches it firmly. Not every row has a clone size; where given, it reads once, few, many or a size class.

clone size,J gene,D gene,V gene,CDR3 protein,CDR3 DNA
.,TRBJ2-5,TRBD2,TRBV9,CASSRGLAGPQLQTQYF,TGTGCCAGCAGCCGAGGACTAGCGGGGCCACAATTACAGACCCAGTACTTC
.,TRBJ1-2,TRBD1,TRBV25-1,CASSTRTGDRGYGYTF,TGTGCCAGCAGCACCCGGACAGGGGATCGTGGCTATGGCTACACCTTC
.,TRBJ1-5,.,TRBV30,CAWSTDSNQPQHF,TGTGCCTGGTCAACGGATAGCAATCAGCCCCAGCATTTT
.,TRBJ2-3,TRBD2,TRBV7-9,CASSFVAGASDTQYF,TGTGCCAGCAGCTTTGTAGCGGGAGCCTCAGATACGCAGTATTTT
.,TRBJ2-3,TRBD1,TRBV5-1,CASSLGQGGTDTQYF,TGCGCCAGCAGCTTGGGGCAGGGGGGCACAGATACGCAGTATTTT
.,TRBJ2-7,.,TRBV5-8,CAGGPGRGYEQYF,TGTGCCGGAGGTCCTGGGCGGGGCTACGAGCAGTACTTC
.,TRBJ1-2,.,TRBV6-5,CASRPITGFYGYTF,TGTGCCAGCAGACCGATCACAGGGTTCTATGGCTACACCTTC
.,TRBJ2-7,TRBD2,TRBV19,CASRSSFGGSYEQYF,TGTGCCAGCCGGAGCTCCTTCGGCGGGAGCTACGAGCAGTACTTC
.,TRBJ2-5,.,TRBV7-6,CASSLGTTQETQYF,TGTGCCAGCAGCTTAGGGACTACCCAAGAGACCCAGTACTTC
.,TRBJ2-5,.,TRBV15,CATSRGDETQYF,TGTGCCACCAGCAGGGGGGATGAGACCCAGTACTTC
.,TRBJ1-5,.,TRBV30,CAWSADSTQPQHF,TGTGCCTGGAGTGCGGACTCAACTCAGCCCCAGCATTTT
.,TRBJ2-3,.,TRBV9,CASSVDLGTQYF,TGTGCCAGCAGCGTAGATCTAGGCACGCAGTATTTT
.,TRBJ1-5,TRBD1,TRBV7-2,CASSKDRGKNQPQHF,TGTGCCAGCAGCAAGGACAGGGGGAAAAATCAGCCCCAGCATTTT
.,TRBJ1-5,.,TRBV6-5,CASSPGQINQPQHF,TGTGCCAGCAGTCCCGGACAGATCAATCAGCCCCAGCATTTT
.,TRBJ1-1,.,TRBV27,CASSSVKDSYEAFF,TGTGCCAGCAGTTCGGTTAAAGACAGTTATGAAGCTTTCTTT
.,TRBJ1-1,.,TRBV20-1,CSATGGAAFF,TGCAGTGCTACGGGGGGTGCGGCTTTCTTT
.,TRBJ2-2,.,TRBV21-1,CASSSLNTGELFF,TGTGCCAGCAGCAGTCTAAACACCGGGGAGCTGTTTTTT
.,TRBJ1-4,.,TRBV10-3,CAISESGGQGTNEKLFF,TGTGCCATCAGTGAGTCCGGAGGGCAAGGGACTAATGAAAAACTGTTTTTT
few,TRBJ1-2,.,TRBV2,CASKGGTGFYGYTF,TGTGCCAGCAAGGGGGGTACAGGGTTCTATGGCTACACCTTC
once,TRBJ2-3,.,TRBV10-3,CAISSPLTSRDTQYF,TGTGCCATCAGCTCTCCCCTAACTAGCAGGGATACGCAGTATTTT
.,TRBJ2-5,TRBD1,TRBV7-2,CASSFGDRGGGETQYF,TGTGCCAGCAGCTTTGGGGACAGGGGGGGCGGCGAGACCCAGTACTTC
.,TRBJ2-5,TRBD1,TRBV6-1,CASSEGTGAMETQYF,TGTGCCAGCAGTGAAGGGACAGGGGCGATGGAGACCCAGTACTTC
.,TRBJ2-3,.,TRBV6-1,CASGQTGADTQYF,TGTGCCAGCGGTCAGACGGGAGCAGATACGCAGTATTTT
few,TRBJ2-6,.,TRBV22-1,CPGSFKGKRTSRANVLTF,TGTCCTGGGAGTTTCAAAGGAAAGCGAACAAGTCGGGCCAACGTCCTGACTTTC
.,TRBJ1-1,.,TRBV27,CASSDLVVNTEAFF,TGTGCCAGCAGTGATTTAGTTGTGAACACTGAAGCTTTCTTT
.,TRBJ2-7,.,TRBV27,CASSSTYEQYF,TGTGCCAGCAGTTCCACCTACGAGCAGTACTTC
.,TRBJ1-2,.,TRBV19,CASRRVPYGYTF,TGTGCCAGTCGAAGGGTCCCCTATGGCTACACCTTC
.,TRBJ2-5,TRBD2,TRBV9,CASSALGLSGTQYF,TGTGCCAGCAGCGCCCTGGGACTATCCGGGACCCAGTACTTC
few,TRBJ1-2,TRBD1,TRBV5-6,CASSGTGSGYTF,TGTGCCAGCAGCGGGACAGGGAGTGGCTACACCTTC
few,TRBJ2-3,.,TRBV4-1,CASSQDYPGVSDTQYF,TGCGCCAGCAGCCAAGATTACCCGGGAGTCTCAGATACGCAGTATTTT
.,TRBJ1-3,TRBD1,TRBV4-1,CASSRPGGNTIYF,TGCGCCAGCAGCCGACCAGGGGGGAACACCATATATTTT
once,TRBJ1-2,TRBD1,TRBV30,CAWSTGQGYGYTF,TGTGCCTGGAGTACGGGACAGGGTTATGGCTACACCTTC
.,TRBJ2-5,TRBD2,TRBV18,CASSPALAGRETQYF,TGTGCCAGCTCACCAGCTCTAGCGGGGAGGGAGACCCAGTACTTC
.,TRBJ2-3,TRBD1,TRBV6-5,CASRAYPGQTQYF,TGTGCCAGCAGGGCCTACCCGGGACAGACGCAGTATTTT
.,TRBJ2-7,TRBD1,TRBV25-1,CASSGTGQGSYEQYF,TGTGCCAGCAGTGGGACGGGACAGGGGTCCTACGAGCAGTACTTC